What follows describes a single T cell receptor (beta chain). Its antigen is as yet unknown. This entry is derived from a study of cytomegalovirus exposure and HLA in healthy donors. Study outcomes and limitations: Certain sequence variants were highly shared and formed a cluster, and this cluster was likely a sequencing artifact. Rarity marked most TCR sequences, yet some public TCRs occurred in many donors.

Use of 60 Vbeta and 13 Jbeta primers characterized the PCR. Data came from immunoSEQ multiplex PCR; TCRdb stores just in-frame clones and leaves some out. The sample lists around 150,000 clones, 75% to 80% seen once, with more than 0.75% in the top ten. The CDR3 is 11 residues long. Germline CDR1 reads SGHRS; CDR2 reads YFSETQ. V was pared by 2 bases and J by 5 bases, with 4 bases between. This clonotype originated in a woman aged 45-60 years in good health and CMV-seropositive. The chain uses TRBV5-1 and TRBJ2-5; D remains unclear. Sequencing was performed on PBMCs. CDR3 loop: CASSFGETQYF. DNA of the CDR3: TGCGCCAGCAGCTTCGGGGAGACCCAGTACTTC.